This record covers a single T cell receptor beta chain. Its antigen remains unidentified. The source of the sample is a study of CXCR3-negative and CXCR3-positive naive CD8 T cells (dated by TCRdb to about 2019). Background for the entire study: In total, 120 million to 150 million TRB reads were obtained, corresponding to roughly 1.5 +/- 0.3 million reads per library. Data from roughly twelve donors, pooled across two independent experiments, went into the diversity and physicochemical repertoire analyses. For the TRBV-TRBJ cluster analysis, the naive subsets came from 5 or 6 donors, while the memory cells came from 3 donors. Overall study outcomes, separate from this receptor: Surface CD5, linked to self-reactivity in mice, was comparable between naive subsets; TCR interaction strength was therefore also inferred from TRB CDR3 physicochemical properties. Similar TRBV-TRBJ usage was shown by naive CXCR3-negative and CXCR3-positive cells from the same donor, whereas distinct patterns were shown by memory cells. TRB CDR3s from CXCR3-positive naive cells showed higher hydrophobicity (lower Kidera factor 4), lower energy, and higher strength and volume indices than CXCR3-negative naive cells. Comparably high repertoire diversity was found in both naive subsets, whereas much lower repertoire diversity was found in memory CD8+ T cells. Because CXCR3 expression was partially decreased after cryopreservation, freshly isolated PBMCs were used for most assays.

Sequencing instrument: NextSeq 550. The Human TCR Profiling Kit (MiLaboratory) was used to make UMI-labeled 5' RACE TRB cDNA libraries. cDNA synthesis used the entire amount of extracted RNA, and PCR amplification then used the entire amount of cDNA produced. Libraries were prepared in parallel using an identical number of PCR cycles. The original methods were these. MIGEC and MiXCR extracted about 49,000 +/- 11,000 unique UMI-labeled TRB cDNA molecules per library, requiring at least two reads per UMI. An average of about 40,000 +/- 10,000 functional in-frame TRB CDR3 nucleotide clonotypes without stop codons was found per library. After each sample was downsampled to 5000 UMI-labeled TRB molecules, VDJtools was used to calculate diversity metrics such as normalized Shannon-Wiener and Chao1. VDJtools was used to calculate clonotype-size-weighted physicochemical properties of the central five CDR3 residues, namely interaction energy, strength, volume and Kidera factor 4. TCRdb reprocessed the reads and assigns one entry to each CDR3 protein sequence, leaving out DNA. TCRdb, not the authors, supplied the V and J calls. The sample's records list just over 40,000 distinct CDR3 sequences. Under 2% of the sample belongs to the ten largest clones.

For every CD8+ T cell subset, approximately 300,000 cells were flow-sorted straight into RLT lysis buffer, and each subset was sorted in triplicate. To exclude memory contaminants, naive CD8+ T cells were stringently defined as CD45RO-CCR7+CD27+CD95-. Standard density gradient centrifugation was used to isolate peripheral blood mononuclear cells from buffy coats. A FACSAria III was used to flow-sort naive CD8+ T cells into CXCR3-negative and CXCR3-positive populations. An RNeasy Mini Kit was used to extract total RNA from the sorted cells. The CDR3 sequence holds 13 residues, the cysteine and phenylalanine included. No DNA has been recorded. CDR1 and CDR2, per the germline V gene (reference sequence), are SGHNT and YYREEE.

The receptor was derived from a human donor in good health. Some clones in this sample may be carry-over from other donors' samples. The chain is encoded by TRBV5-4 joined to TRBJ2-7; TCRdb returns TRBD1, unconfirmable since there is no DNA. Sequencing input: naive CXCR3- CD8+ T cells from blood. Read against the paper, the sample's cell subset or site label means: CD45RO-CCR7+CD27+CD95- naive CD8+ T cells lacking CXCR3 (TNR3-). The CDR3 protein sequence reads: CASSLVGTIEQYF.